One sample yielded the 11 T cell receptor beta chains listed below, sequenced in a study of monozygotic twins with inflammatory bowel disease. TCRdb reprocessed the 5' RACE reads; each CDR3 protein has one entry and no DNA is given. The table for this sample gives approximately 340,000 distinct CDR3 sequences. Material for sequencing was blood. These receptors were taken from a human donor with ulcerative colitis or Crohn's disease, or a healthy co-twin of an affected twin (not recorded which).

The chain is built from TRBV30 and TRBJ2-1; TCRdb selects TRBD1, and the lack of DNA leaves this call unchecked. Germline CDR1 is GTSNPN and CDR2 is SVGIG (reference sequence). The CDR3 runs 11 residues. CDR3 loop: CAWSSRGEQFF.

The CDR3 sequence is CASSDSGGSNQPQHF. V usage is TRBV25-1 and J usage is TRBJ1-5; TCRdb proposes TRBD1, but this gene call is untestable without DNA. Germline lookup yields CDR1 MGHDK and CDR2 SYGVNS. The CDR3 runs to 15 residues.

The rearrangement links TRBV19 to TRBJ2-3; TCRdb returns TRBD1, unconfirmable since there is no DNA. CDR1 LNHDA and CDR2 SQIVND come from the germline V gene (reference sequence). The CDR3 is 14 residues long. The CDR3 reads CATSPDRSTDTQYF. Variable domain in full (rest from reference TRBV19 and TRBJ2-3): DGGITQSPKYLFRKEGQNVTLSCEQNLNHDAMYWYRQDPGQGLRLIYYSQIVNDFQKGDIAEGYSVSREKKESFPLTVTSAQKNPTAFYLCATSPDRSTDTQYFGPGTRLTVL.

This chain links TRBV6-2 or TRBV6-3 with TRBJ2-2; TCRdb picks TRBD1, but there is no DNA to check that call. CDR1 and CDR2 (germline): MNHEY, SVGEGT. The CDR3 is made up of 14 amino acids. The CDR3 reads CASRPTGVGGELFF.

V gene TRBV12-3 or TRBV12-4 combines with J gene TRBJ1-4. The CDR3 contains 15 residues. This CDR3 reads CASRKRSATNEKLFF.

The V and J genes are TRBV12-3 or TRBV12-4 and TRBJ1-3. CDR3 length: 14 residues. CDR3 loop: CASSSQQSGNTIYF.

This chain connects TRBV12-3 or TRBV12-4 to TRBJ2-1; with no DNA, the TCRdb D assignment of TRBD2 cannot be verified. This CDR3 has 16 residues. CDR3 loop: CASSLREVRGYNEQFF.

This chain connects TRBV5-1 to TRBJ1-1. CDR3 length equals 12 residues. In germline, CDR1 is SGHRS, CDR2 YFSETQ. This CDR3 reads CASSGMNTEAFF.

J is TRBJ2-7 and V is TRBV5-1; the D call from TCRdb, TRBD2, cannot be confirmed without DNA. Germline CDR1 is SGHRS and CDR2 is YFSETQ. The CDR3 has 17 residues. CDR3 sequence reads: CASSRDQGGGSPYEQYF.

This chain uses TRBV28 with TRBJ2-1; TCRdb indicates TRBD2, and absent DNA this call remains unverified. In germline, CDR1 is MDHEN, CDR2 SYDVKM. This CDR3 is built from 14 residues. The chain's CDR3 is CASSATLRGYEQFF.

V gene TRBV20-1 combines with J gene TRBJ2-3; TCRdb outputs TRBD2, but without DNA this stays unchecked. The CDR3 is 13 residues long. Germline-derived CDR1 and CDR2 are DFQATT and SNEGSKA (reference sequence). The CDR3 loop reads CGAWTSGTDTQYF.